One sample yielded the 26 T cell receptor beta chains listed below, sequenced in a study of T cells in localized non-small cell lung cancer. Profiled with immunoSEQ multiplex PCR; TCRdb holds only in-frame clones, not every one. Of approximately 33,000 clones in the sample, roughly 89% were seen once. The sample was peripheral blood, taken before any cancer treatment. These receptors were taken from a woman aged 40 to 75 with stage I lung adenocarcinoma.

V is TRBV5-4 and J is TRBJ2-7; 10 bases fit TRBD1. V trimming: 4 bases; J trimming: 6 bases; junction bases outside the gene matches: 10. The CDR3 runs 15 residues. Germline lookup yields CDR1 SGHNT and CDR2 YYREEE (reference sequence). CDR3 nucleotide sequence: TGTGCCAGCAGCCAAGAGACAGGGGGCGAGTTCGAGCAGTACTTC. It specifies CASSQETGGEFEQYF.

This chain uses TRBV25-1 with TRBJ2-1; 8 positions agree with TRBD2. V gave up 6 bases and J gave up 9 bases; unmatched junction bases: 13. Per the germline V gene, CDR1 is MGHDK and CDR2 is SYGVNS. The CDR3 sequence is 15 residues long. For the CDR3, the DNA is TGTGCCAGCAGGGCCGGGACTAGTCTGGATGGTGAGCAGTTCTTC. This sequence encodes CASRAGTSLDGEQFF. The variable domain in full, completed from reference TRBV25-1 and TRBJ2-1, reads EADIYQTPRYLVIGTGKKITLECSQTMGHDKMYWYQQDPGMELHLIHYSYGVNSTEKGDLSSESTVSRIRTEHFPLTLESARPSHTSQYLCASRAGTSLDGEQFFGPGTRLTVL.

The chain is built from TRBV28 and TRBJ2-7; perhaps TRBD1 as D (7 bases). Germline values: CDR1 MDHEN, CDR2 SYDVKM. Trimming stripped 3 bases from V and 7 bases from J, with 22 bases between. The CDR3 spans 16 residues. In DNA, the CDR3 is TGTGCCAGCAGTTTCCACTCACTGTCGACAGGGAGGGAGCAGTACTTC. Encoded protein: CASSFHSLSTGREQYF.

The chain is built from TRBV7-8 and TRBJ2-7; D is ambiguous. V gave up 5 bases and J gave up 3 bases, with 11 bases separating them. In germline, CDR1 is SGHVS, CDR2 FQNEAQ. The CDR3 contains 13 residues. The CDR3 protein is CASSASVGYEQYF. The CDR3 DNA reads as TGTGCCAGCAGCGCTTCCGTGGGCTACGAGCAGTACTTC.

The genes are TRBV28 and TRBJ2-1, with TRBD1 matching over 10 bases. The germline CDR1 and CDR2 sequences are MDHEN and SYDVKM. The CDR3 extends over 16 amino acids. J lost 4 bases, V lost 5 bases, and 8 bases had no gene match. CDR3 region: CASSLRQGARYNEQFF. DNA for the CDR3: TGTGCCAGCAGTCTCCGACAGGGGGCGCGTTACAATGAGCAGTTCTTC.

The V gene is TRBV4-3, the J gene TRBJ2-3; no reliable D call. The germline CDR1 and CDR2 sequences are LGHNA and YSLEER. V was pared by 0 bases and J by 1 base, with 11 bases between. This CDR3 is built from 16 residues. The CDR3 spells CASSQDGTTGTDTQYF. The CDR3 DNA is TGCGCCAGCAGCCAAGATGGAACCACAGGCACAGATACGCAGTATTTT.

This chain joins TRBV19 and TRBJ1-6; D unresolved. Between the trimmed V and J ends, which lost 3 bases and 4 bases, there was a span of 13 bases. Germline lookup yields CDR1 LNHDA and CDR2 SQIVND (reference sequence). This CDR3 region has 16 residues. In DNA form, the CDR3 reads TGTGCCAGTAGTATGGGTTCAGGCCAGTATAATTCACCCCTCCACTTT. Translating gives CASSMGSGQYNSPLHF.

CDR3 nucleotides: TGTGCTAGTGGTTCCCAGGGCCCCCAAGAGACCCAGTACTTC. Its protein product is CASGSQGPQETQYF. The J gene is TRBJ2-5, the V gene TRBV12-5; D might be TRBD1 (5 bases). There are 14 residues in the CDR3. Per the germline V gene, CDR1 is LGHNT and CDR2 is FRNRAP. Trimming removed 4 bases at V and 1 base at J, with 10 bases between.

Note on this clone: At one end the junction does not follow the germline gene, possibly because of a read error. The V call is TRBV5-1, the J call TRBJ2-7, with D perhaps given as TRBD1 or TRBD2 (5 bases each). The germline V gene encodes CDR1 SGHRS and CDR2 YFSETQ. CDR3 length: 15 amino acids. CDR3 in amino acids: CASSLDMRGAYAQYF. The CDR3 DNA reads TGCGCCAGCAGCTTGGATATGAGAGGGGCCTACGCGCAGTACTTC.

The chain employs TRBV7-2 and TRBJ2-7, with D perhaps TRBD2 (5 bases). V was pared by 5 bases and J by 5 bases, with 19 bases between. The CDR3 loop spans 15 amino acids. Germline V gene data show CDR1 as SGHTA and CDR2 as FQGNSA. The CDR3 DNA reads TGTGCCAGCAGCCCTGGCGGGTACAGCAGCAACGAGCAGTACTTC. Protein product: CASSPGGYSSNEQYF.

The V gene is TRBV7-3, the J gene TRBJ2-2; D uncertain. Trimming shortened V by 5 bases and J by 6 bases, and 22 bases separated the two germline ends. The CDR3 totals 17 residues. Looked up from germline, CDR1 is SGHTA and CDR2 is FQGTGA. The CDR3 loop is CASSALPVWSRSGELFF. CDR3 nucleotide sequence: TGTGCCAGCAGCGCCCTACCGGTGTGGTCGAGGTCCGGGGAGCTGTTTTTT.

The CDR3, as DNA: TGTGCCAGCAGCCAGGGCAGGGCATATGGCTACACCTTC. Residues: CASSQGRAYGYTF. The chain combines TRBV14 with TRBJ1-2; a weak D match, TRBD1 (5 bases). Looked up from germline, CDR1 is SGHDN and CDR2 is FVKESK. The CDR3 is made up of 13 amino acids. The ends were cut back, 3 bases at V and 5 bases at J, with 10 bases in the middle.

In this sample, this clone turned up a few times. V gene TRBV7-3 combines with J gene TRBJ1-1; possible D gene TRBD1, 5 bases. Germline V CDR1 and CDR2: SGHTA, FQGTGA. The CDR3 is 15 amino acids. Trimming left V 5 bases short and J 5 bases short, with 18 bases between. CDR3 DNA: TGTGCCAGCAGCCCCCAGGGAACAGGTCGGACTGAAGCTTTCTTT. Amino acids: CASSPQGTGRTEAFF. The full variable domain, its missing parts supplied by reference TRBV7-3 and TRBJ1-1, is GAGVSQTPSNKVTEKGKYVELRCDPISGHTALYWYRQSLGQGPEFLIYFQGTGAADDSGLPNDRFFAVRPEGSVSTLKIQRTERGDSAVYLCASSPQGTGRTEAFFGQGTRLTVV.

The V gene is TRBV4-1, the J gene TRBJ2-3; weak D call: TRBD1 (5 bases). Germline lookup yields CDR1 MGHRA and CDR2 YSYEKL. Trimming cost V 4 bases and J 1 base, with 15 bases left between them. The CDR3 has 16 amino acids. The CDR3 reads CASSRRQTVRTDTQYF. DNA of the CDR3: TGCGCCAGCAGCCGTCGACAGACGGTACGCACAGATACGCAGTATTTT.

This sequence joins TRBV18 and TRBJ2-7; TRBD2 is a possible D gene (6 bases). The CDR3 has 13 residues. Trimming removed 6 bases at V and 7 bases at J, with 16 bases between. Germline V CDR1 and CDR2: KGHSH, LQKENI. DNA for the CDR3: TGTGCCAGCTCGACGGGACTTTCGGGAGAGCAGTACTTC. Its translation is CASSTGLSGEQYF.

V usage is TRBV11-2 and J usage is TRBJ1-1, with D unclear. The V end was cut by 0 bases, the J end by 11 bases, with 13 bases between. Germline V gene sequence: CDR1 SGHAT, CDR2 FQNNGV. This CDR3 has 13 amino acids. The CDR3 protein is CASSLEPLKRAFF. The DNA for the CDR3 is TGTGCCAGCAGCTTAGAACCTTTGAAACGCGCTTTCTTT.

This clone was picked up a small number of times. V is TRBV28 and J is TRBJ1-4, with TRBD1 identical over 8 bases. Per germline, CDR1 MDHEN and CDR2 SYDVKM. With 4 bases clipped from V and 5 bases from J, the junction kept 3 bases outside the gene matches. The CDR3 contains 14 residues. CDR3 amino acids: CASSSTGGNEKLFF. CDR3 DNA: TGTGCCAGCAGTTCCACAGGGGGGAATGAAAAACTGTTTTTT.

This chain joins TRBV28 and TRBJ2-7; 10 nucleotides agree with TRBD1. The CDR3 extends over 14 amino acids. Germline CDR1 MDHEN, CDR2 SYDVKM. V lost 6 bases to trimming and J lost 2 bases; unmatched junction nucleotides: 4. For the CDR3, the DNA is TGTGCCAGCAGGCGGACAGGGGGAACCTACGAGCAGTACTTC. Protein product: CASRRTGGTYEQYF. The variable domain in full, completed from reference TRBV28 and TRBJ2-7, reads DVKVTQSSRYLVKRTGEKVFLECVQDMDHENMFWYRQDPGLGLRLIYFSYDVKMKEKGDIPEGYSVSREKKERFSLILESASTNQTSMYLCASRRTGGTYEQYFGPGTRLTVT.

The V gene is TRBV21-1, the J gene TRBJ1-2; the table's D call, TRBD1, was not checked against the DNA. TRBV21-1 corresponds to a pseudogene. The CDR3 has 17 amino acids. CDR3 loop: CASSKAGMDRGKGCYTF. For the CDR3, the DNA is TGTGCCAGCAGCAAAGCCGGAATGGACAGGGGAAAGGGGTGTTACACCTTC.

The J gene is TRBJ2-3, the V gene TRBV5-1; D is unresolved. The CDR3 is made up of 12 amino acids. The V gene lost 4 bases and the J gene lost 5 bases, with 8 bases spanning the gap. Germline lookup yields CDR1 SGHRS and CDR2 YFSETQ. CDR3 protein: CASSPNKDTQYF. As DNA, the CDR3 is TGCGCCAGCAGCCCGAATAAAGATACGCAGTATTTT.

The chain uses TRBV5-4 and TRBJ2-7, with D possibly matching TRBD1 (6 bases). The CDR3 extends over 15 amino acids. The ends were cut back, 1 base at V and 1 base at J, with 12 bases in the middle. Germline CDR1 is SGHNT and CDR2 is YYREEE (reference sequence). CDR3 in DNA: TGTGCCAGCAGCTTGTCGCCCCAGGGGTCCTACGAGCAGTACTTC. Translation gives CASSLSPQGSYEQYF.

This chain uses TRBV4-2 with TRBJ2-3; 7 positions agree with TRBD1. This CDR3 comprises 15 residues. The J segment lost 7 bases and the V segment lost 0 bases, leaving 7 bases of the junction unmatched. Germline CDR1 reads LGHNA; CDR2 reads YNFKEQ. The CDR3 sequence is CASSQERQGWYTQYF. For the CDR3, the DNA is TGTGCCAGCAGCCAAGAGCGACAGGGATGGTATACGCAGTATTTT.

The chain joins TRBV5-1 to TRBJ2-7, with TRBD1 matching 10 bases. V shed 2 bases, J shed 6 bases, and the junction held 5 bases outside the gene matches. The germline V gene encodes CDR1 SGHRS and CDR2 YFSETQ. CDR3 length: 14 amino acids. Here the CDR3 reads CASSFGTGASEQYF. In nucleotides, the CDR3 is TGCGCCAGCAGCTTCGGGACAGGGGCCTCCGAGCAGTACTTC.

V is TRBV6-6 and J is TRBJ2-7; 8 bases match TRBD1. This CDR3 spans 15 amino acids. Germline V CDR1 and CDR2: MNHNY, SVGAGI (reference sequence). Losses at the gene ends were 6 bases for V and 1 base for J; bases not matched to a gene: 8. The CDR3 coding sequence is TGTGCCAGCAGAGCCGGGACAGGTACGTCCTACGAGCAGTACTTC. It yields the protein CASRAGTGTSYEQYF.

The chain links TRBV7-3 to TRBJ1-1, with TRBD1 as a possible D gene (5 bases). Germline V CDR1 and CDR2: SGHTA, FQGTGA. The V end lost 0 bases, the J end lost 4 bases, and 9 bases lay between the germline ends. CDR3 length: 14 residues. The CDR3 DNA follows: TGTGCCAGCAGCTTAACGTATGGGGGCACTGAAGCTTTCTTT. Residues: CASSLTYGGTEAFF.

This chain connects TRBV6-1 to TRBJ1-2; D uncertain. The germline V and J ends were trimmed by 2 bases and 3 bases, with 10 bases remaining between them. The CDR3 length is 14 residues. CDR1 and CDR2 from the germline V gene are MNHNS and SASEGT. As DNA, the CDR3 is TGTGCCAGCAGTGAAAGTTCTGATTACTATGGCTACACCTTC. Its protein product is CASSESSDYYGYTF.